Listed below are T cell receptor beta chains from one sample, sequenced in a study of glioma-infiltrating T cells. Each CDR3 protein gets one entry after TCRdb re-called the multiplex PCR reads with MiXCR. Found here are 35,000 to 45,000 distinct CDR3 sequences, around 20% of them singletons; the top ten hold around 6.7%. The specimen was glioma tissue, nonneoplastic brain tissue, or PBMCs (not recorded which). The source is a human donor with low-grade glioma or glioblastoma, undergoing nonglioma brain surgery, or in good health (not recorded which). CDR3s include the opening cysteine and the closing phenylalanine or tryptophan. The D gene is left open where the match is weak. The listing skips clone size in some rows; elsewhere it reads once, few, many or a size class.

j_gene: TRBJ2-3; v_gene: TRBV28; d_gene: .; abundance: many; CDR3nt: TGTGCCAGCATATCAGATACGCAGTATTTT; CDR3aa: CASISDTQYF
j_gene: TRBJ1-5; v_gene: TRBV28; d_gene: TRBD1; abundance: many; CDR3nt: TGTGCCAGCAGTCGAAGGGGGCAGGGAGGCCAGCCCCAGCATTTT; CDR3aa: CASSRRGQGGQPQHF
j_gene: TRBJ2-5; v_gene: TRBV7-9; d_gene: .; abundance: many; CDR3nt: TGTGCCAGCAGCCGGGACGAAGGGTACCAAGAGACCCAGTACTTC; CDR3aa: CASSRDEGYQETQYF
j_gene: TRBJ1-1; v_gene: TRBV18; d_gene: TRBD1; abundance: many; CDR3nt: TGTGCCAGCTCCCCCGGGACAGGGGGCACTGAAGCTTTCTTT; CDR3aa: CASSPGTGGTEAFF
j_gene: TRBJ1-2; v_gene: TRBV4-1; d_gene: .; abundance: .; CDR3nt: TGCGCCAGCAGCCAAGATTTTATATCAGGCTACACCTTC; CDR3aa: CASSQDFISGYTF
j_gene: TRBJ2-3; v_gene: TRBV29-1; d_gene: .; abundance: many; CDR3nt: TGCAGCGTTTTACAGGGCAGCACAGATACGCAGTATTTT; CDR3aa: CSVLQGSTDTQYF
j_gene: TRBJ2-3; v_gene: TRBV27; d_gene: .; abundance: few; CDR3nt: TGTGCCAGCAGAGATCCGGGGGGCAGCACAGATACGCAGTATTTT; CDR3aa: CASRDPGGSTDTQYF
j_gene: TRBJ1-6; v_gene: TRBV19; d_gene: .; abundance: many; CDR3nt: TGTGCCAGTAGTCCGGACCCCGCCGCTCCACCCCTCCACTTT; CDR3aa: CASSPDPAAPPLHF
j_gene: TRBJ2-3; v_gene: TRBV7-9; d_gene: .; abundance: many; CDR3nt: TGTGCCACCCAGGGGAGGAGCACAGATACGCAGTATTTT; CDR3aa: CATQGRSTDTQYF
j_gene: TRBJ2-3; v_gene: TRBV12-3/TRBV12-4; d_gene: .; abundance: many; CDR3nt: TGTGCCAGCAGCCGGGACGTCTTAAGCACAGATACGCAGTATTTT; CDR3aa: CASSRDVLSTDTQYF
j_gene: TRBJ1-1; v_gene: TRBV7-2; d_gene: .; abundance: many; CDR3nt: TGTGCCAGCAGCCCCTGGGGGGTAGTCAACACTGAAGCTTTCTTT; CDR3aa: CASSPWGVVNTEAFF
j_gene: TRBJ2-7; v_gene: TRBV7-2; d_gene: .; abundance: .; CDR3nt: TGTGTCAGCAGCTCCAACCTGGGGGGACGGTCCTACGAGCAGTACTTC; CDR3aa: CVSSSNLGGRSYEQYF
j_gene: TRBJ1-1; v_gene: TRBV18; d_gene: TRBD1; abundance: .; CDR3nt: TGTACCAGCTCATCGATGACAGGGCGGATCGCTGAAGTTTTCTTT; CDR3aa: CTSSSMTGRIAEVFF
j_gene: TRBJ2-3; v_gene: TRBV6-2/TRBV6-3; d_gene: TRBD2; abundance: many; CDR3nt: TGTGCCAGCAGTAGTAGAAGACTAGCGGGTCCACCCGTCACAGATACGCAGTATTTT; CDR3aa: CASSSRRLAGPPVTDTQYF
j_gene: TRBJ2-1; v_gene: TRBV28; d_gene: TRBD2; abundance: many; CDR3nt: TGTGCCAGCAGCGGGCCGCCTAAACTCCCGGGACTAGCGGGGGAGGACAATGAGCAGTTCTTC; CDR3aa: CASSGPPKLPGLAGEDNEQFF
j_gene: TRBJ2-5; v_gene: TRBV3-1; d_gene: TRBD1; abundance: many; CDR3nt: TGTGCCAGCAGCCCTGGTCCGGACAGGGCTCGGGAGACCCAGTACTTC; CDR3aa: CASSPGPDRARETQYF
j_gene: TRBJ2-6; v_gene: TRBV10-3; d_gene: .; abundance: .; CDR3nt: TGTGCGATCAGTTTAGCAGAATCTGGGGCCAACGTCCTGACTTTC; CDR3aa: CAISLAESGANVLTF
j_gene: TRBJ2-1; v_gene: TRBV4-3; d_gene: .; abundance: many; CDR3nt: TGCGCCAGCAGCCAAGGTGGTCAGGGAGGTGAGCAGTTCTTC; CDR3aa: CASSQGGQGGEQFF
j_gene: TRBJ2-1; v_gene: TRBV28; d_gene: TRBD2; abundance: many; CDR3nt: TGTGCCAGCTCGACTAGCGGGAGATTGTATGAGCAGTTCTTC; CDR3aa: CASSTSGRLYEQFF
j_gene: TRBJ1-1; v_gene: TRBV19; d_gene: .; abundance: few; CDR3nt: TGTGCCAGTAGGACAGCCATGAACACTGAAGCTTTCTTT; CDR3aa: CASRTAMNTEAFF
j_gene: TRBJ2-1; v_gene: TRBV20-1; d_gene: TRBD1; abundance: many; CDR3nt: TGCAGTGCTAGACGCCCCCCGACAGGGAATGATAACAATGAGCAGTTCTTC; CDR3aa: CSARRPPTGNDNNEQFF
j_gene: TRBJ2-1; v_gene: TRBV29-1; d_gene: .; abundance: .; CDR3nt: TGCAGCGTTGATTGGGTCAGCCACAATGAGCAGTTCTTC; CDR3aa: CSVDWVSHNEQFF
j_gene: TRBJ2-7; v_gene: TRBV4-1; d_gene: .; abundance: many; CDR3nt: TGCGCCAGCAGCCAAGATTCGACCGCGGTGGACGAGCAGTACTTC; CDR3aa: CASSQDSTAVDEQYF
j_gene: TRBJ2-7; v_gene: TRBV18; d_gene: TRBD2; abundance: many; CDR3nt: TGTGCCAGCTCACCGACTAGCGGGAGGGACGAGCAGTACTTC; CDR3aa: CASSPTSGRDEQYF
j_gene: TRBJ1-5; v_gene: TRBV3-1; d_gene: .; abundance: many; CDR3nt: TGTGCCAGCAGCCAAGATGCGAGTTCGCCCCAGCATTTT; CDR3aa: CASSQDASSPQHF
j_gene: TRBJ1-3; v_gene: TRBV6-1; d_gene: .; abundance: many; CDR3nt: TGTGCCAGCAGTGCCGACCTAGCGGGAAACACCATATATTTT; CDR3aa: CASSADLAGNTIYF
j_gene: TRBJ2-3; v_gene: TRBV2; d_gene: .; abundance: .; CDR3nt: TGTGCCAGCAGTGTTGAGGGAAGCGGCACAGATACGCAGTATTTT; CDR3aa: CASSVEGSGTDTQYF
j_gene: TRBJ2-3; v_gene: TRBV7-9; d_gene: TRBD2; abundance: .; CDR3nt: TGTGCCAGCAGCCCCGGACTAGCGGGGAACACAGATACGCAGTATTTT; CDR3aa: CASSPGLAGNTDTQYF
j_gene: TRBJ2-3; v_gene: TRBV7-9; d_gene: .; abundance: many; CDR3nt: TGTGCCAGCAGCTGGCTCAGCACAGATACGCAGTATTTT; CDR3aa: CASSWLSTDTQYF
j_gene: TRBJ2-5; v_gene: TRBV28; d_gene: .; abundance: many; CDR3nt: TGTGCCAGCAGTTCACTGGACCTAAGACGGATAATCGAAGAGACCCAGTACTTC; CDR3aa: CASSSLDLRRIIEETQYF
j_gene: TRBJ2-3; v_gene: TRBV28; d_gene: .; abundance: few; CDR3nt: TGTGCCAGCAGTTTAGGAGTGGGGAGCACAGATACGCAGTATTTT; CDR3aa: CASSLGVGSTDTQYF
j_gene: TRBJ2-3; v_gene: TRBV5-5; d_gene: TRBD2; abundance: many; CDR3nt: TGTGCCAGCAGCCGGGAACTAGCGGGGGGGGCAGATACGCAGTATTTT; CDR3aa: CASSRELAGGADTQYF
j_gene: TRBJ2-7; v_gene: TRBV12-3/TRBV12-4; d_gene: .; abundance: .; CDR3nt: TGTGCCAGCAGGATGACACAGGGTTACGAGCAGTACTTC; CDR3aa: CASRMTQGYEQYF
j_gene: TRBJ2-7; v_gene: TRBV19; d_gene: TRBD1; abundance: many; CDR3nt: TGTGCCAGTAGTCACCGACAGGGTCCCTACGAGCAGTACTTC; CDR3aa: CASSHRQGPYEQYF
j_gene: TRBJ2-7; v_gene: TRBV4-1; d_gene: TRBD2; abundance: .; CDR3nt: TGCGCCAGCAACCCCTTTAGCGGGGGTTCCTACGAGCAGTACTTC; CDR3aa: CASNPFSGGSYEQYF
j_gene: TRBJ2-7; v_gene: TRBV6-1; d_gene: TRBD2; abundance: many; CDR3nt: TGTGCCAGCAGTCAACTAGCGGGGGGGCCGAGGGAGCAGTACTTC; CDR3aa: CASSQLAGGPREQYF
j_gene: TRBJ2-1; v_gene: TRBV29-1; d_gene: .; abundance: many; CDR3nt: TGCAGCCTGGAACTCGCCAATGAGCAGTTCTTC; CDR3aa: CSLELANEQFF
j_gene: TRBJ2-1; v_gene: TRBV6-2/TRBV6-3; d_gene: TRBD2; abundance: .; CDR3nt: TGTGTTAGCAGTGACCTAAGTAGCGGGAGTTATGAGCAGTTCTTC; CDR3aa: CVSSDLSSGSYEQFF
j_gene: TRBJ2-1; v_gene: TRBV10-3; d_gene: .; abundance: many; CDR3nt: TGTGCCATCAGTGATCCAAGAACTAATTACAATGAGCAGTTCTTC; CDR3aa: CAISDPRTNYNEQFF
j_gene: TRBJ2-3; v_gene: TRBV12-3/TRBV12-4; d_gene: .; abundance: many; CDR3nt: TGTGCCAGCAGTTTTCTGAGGGATACGCAGTATTTT; CDR3aa: CASSFLRDTQYF